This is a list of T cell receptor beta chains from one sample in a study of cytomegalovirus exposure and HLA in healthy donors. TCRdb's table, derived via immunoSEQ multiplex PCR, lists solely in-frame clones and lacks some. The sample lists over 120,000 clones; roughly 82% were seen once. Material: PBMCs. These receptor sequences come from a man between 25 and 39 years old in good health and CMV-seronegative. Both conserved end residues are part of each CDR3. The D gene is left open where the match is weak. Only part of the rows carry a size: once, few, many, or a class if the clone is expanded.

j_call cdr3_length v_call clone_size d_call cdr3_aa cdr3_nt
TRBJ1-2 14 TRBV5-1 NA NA CASSGGYGGYGYTF TGCGCCAGCAGCGGAGGGTACGGCGGGTATGGCTACACCTTC
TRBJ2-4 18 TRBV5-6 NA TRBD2 CASSYGTSGFQAKTCQYF TGTGCCAGCAGCTACGGGACTAGCGGTTTTCAGGCGAAAACGTGTCAGTACTTC
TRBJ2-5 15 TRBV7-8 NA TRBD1 CASRSPGQGGETQYF TGTGCCAGCAGGTCCCCGGGACAGGGAGGCGAGACCCAGTACTTC
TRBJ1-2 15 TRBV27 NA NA CASSLTSRGGYGYTF TGTGCCAGCAGTTTAACAAGCCGCGGCGGCTATGGCTACACCTTC
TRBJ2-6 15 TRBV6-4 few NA CASSDSGAGANGLTF TGTGCCAGCAGTGACTCGGGGGCTGGGGCCAACGGCCTGACTTTC
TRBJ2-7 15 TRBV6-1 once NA CASSEEFVAGYEQYF TGTGCCAGCAGTGAGGAGTTTGTGGCGGGGTACGAGCAGTACTTC
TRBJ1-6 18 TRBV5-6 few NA CASSLDGRQSYGNSPLHF TGTGCCAGCAGCTTGGATGGCAGGCAAAGCTACGGAAATTCACCCCTCCACTTT
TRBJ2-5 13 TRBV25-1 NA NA CASSHRGRETQYF TGTGCCAGCAGTCATCGGGGAAGAGAGACCCAGTACTTC
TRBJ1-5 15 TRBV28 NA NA CASSRQVRGNQPQHF TGTGCCAGCAGCCGACAGGTAAGGGGCAATCAGCCCCAGCATTTT
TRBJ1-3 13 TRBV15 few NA CATSSSGYGTIYF TGTGCCACCAGCAGTTCAGGGTATGGCACCATATATTTT
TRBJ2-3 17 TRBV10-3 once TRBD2 CAISDVVAGTDTDTQYF TGTGCCATCAGTGATGTGGTAGCGGGGACCGACACAGATACGCAGTATTTT
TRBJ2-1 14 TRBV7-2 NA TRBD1 CASSSGTGYNEQFF TGTGCCAGCAGCTCTGGGACAGGTTACAATGAGCAGTTCTTC
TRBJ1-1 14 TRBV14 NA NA CASSQAYGSTEAFF TGTGCCAGCAGCCAGGCTTACGGGAGCACTGAAGCTTTCTTT
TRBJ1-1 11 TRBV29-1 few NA CSVESGTEAFF TGCAGCGTTGAATCGGGCACTGAAGCTTTCTTT
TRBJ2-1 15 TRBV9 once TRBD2 CASSPLAGGLYEQFF TGTGCCAGCAGCCCACTAGCGGGGGGGCTTTATGAGCAGTTCTTC
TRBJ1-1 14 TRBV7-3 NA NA CASSSGGGKTEAFF TGTGCCAGCTCTTCCGGGGGGGGGAAGACTGAAGCTTTCTTT
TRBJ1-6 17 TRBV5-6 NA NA CASSPWTSVIQRGPLHF TGTGCCAGCAGCCCCTGGACCTCAGTTATACAACGGGGACCCCTCCACTTT
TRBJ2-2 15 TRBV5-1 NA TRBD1 CASSPPTGDTGELFF TGCGCCAGCAGCCCTCCGACAGGGGACACCGGGGAGCTGTTTTTT
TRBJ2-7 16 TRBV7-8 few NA CASSLGRVLLGYEQYF TGTGCCAGCAGCTTAGGACGGGTCCTCCTGGGCTACGAGCAGTACTTC
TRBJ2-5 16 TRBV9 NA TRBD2 CASSITSGGAWETQYF TGTGCCAGCAGTATTACTAGCGGGGGGGCCTGGGAGACCCAGTACTTC
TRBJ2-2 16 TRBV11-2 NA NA CASSLVRGADTGELFF TGTGCCAGCAGCTTAGTTCGGGGGGCGGACACCGGGGAGCTGTTTTTT
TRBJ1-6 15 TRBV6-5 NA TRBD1 CASSRQGAGNSPLHF TGTGCCAGCAGTCGACAGGGGGCCGGTAATTCACCCCTCCACTTT
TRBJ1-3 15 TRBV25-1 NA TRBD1 CASSDSTGSGNTIYF TGTGCCAGCAGTGATTCGACAGGGTCCGGAAACACCATATATTTT
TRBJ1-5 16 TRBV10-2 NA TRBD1 CASSEGDRGYWQPQHF TGCGCCAGCAGTGAGGGGGACAGGGGGTATTGGCAGCCCCAGCATTTT
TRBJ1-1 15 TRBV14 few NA CASSQDLAGNTEAFF TGTGCCAGCAGCCAAGATTTGGCGGGGAACACTGAAGCTTTCTTT
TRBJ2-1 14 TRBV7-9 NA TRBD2 CASSPGTSYNEQFF TGTGCCAGCAGCCCCGGGACTAGCTACAATGAGCAGTTCTTC
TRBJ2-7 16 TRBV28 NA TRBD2 CASRGLAGTEGREQYF TGTGCCAGCAGGGGACTAGCGGGAACCGAAGGGCGCGAGCAGTACTTC
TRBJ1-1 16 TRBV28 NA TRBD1 CASSFLYRGMNTEAFF TGTGCCAGCAGTTTTCTTTACAGGGGGATGAACACTGAAGCTTTCTTT
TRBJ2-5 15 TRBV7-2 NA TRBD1 CASSPGRTGKETQYF TGTGCCAGCAGCCCAGGCCGGACAGGGAAGGAGACCCAGTACTTC
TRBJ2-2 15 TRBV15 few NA CATSRDFRVAGELFF TGTGCCACCAGCAGAGATTTTAGAGTTGCCGGGGAGCTGTTTTTT
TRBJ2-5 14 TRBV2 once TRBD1 CASSDRDREDFQYF TGTGCCAGCAGTGATCGGGACAGGGAGGATTTCCAGTACTTC
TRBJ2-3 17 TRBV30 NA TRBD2 CAWSFATSGSIADTQYF TGTGCCTGGAGTTTTGCGACTAGCGGGAGCATCGCAGATACGCAGTATTTT
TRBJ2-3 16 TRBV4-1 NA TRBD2 CASSQDPRDYTDTQYF TGCGCCAGCAGCCAAGACCCCCGGGACTACACAGATACGCAGTATTTT
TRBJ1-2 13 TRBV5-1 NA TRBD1 CASSLEGATGYTF TGCGCCAGCAGCTTGGAGGGGGCGACGGGCTACACCTTC
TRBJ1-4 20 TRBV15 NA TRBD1 CATSRRRTGLAEGTNEKLFF TGTGCCACCAGCAGACGCCGGACAGGCCTAGCCGAAGGAACTAATGAAAAACTGTTTTTT
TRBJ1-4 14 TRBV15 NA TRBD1 CATSTVGTGGKLFF TGTGCCACCTCCACTGTGGGGACAGGGGGAAAACTGTTTTTT
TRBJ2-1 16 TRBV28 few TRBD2 CASSPHSSGGAWEQFF TGTGCCAGCAGTCCCCACTCTAGCGGGGGGGCCTGGGAGCAGTTCTTC
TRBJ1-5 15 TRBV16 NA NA CASSQGFQNNQPQHF TGTGCCAGCAGCCAAGGTTTTCAGAACAATCAGCCCCAGCATTTT
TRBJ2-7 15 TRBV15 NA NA CATSRERRGTYEQYF TGTGCCACCAGCAGAGAACGACGGGGTACCTACGAGCAGTACTTC
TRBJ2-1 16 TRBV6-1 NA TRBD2 CASSEAEGTTNNEQFF TGTGCCAGCAGTGAAGCAGAGGGGACTACCAACAATGAGCAGTTCTTC
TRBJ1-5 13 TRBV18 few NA CASSLGFNQPQHF TGTGCCAGCTCACTCGGGTTCAATCAGCCCCAGCATTTT